A selection of T cell receptor beta chains follows, all from one sample in a study of blood T cell repertoires in COVID-19. Measured with immunoSEQ multiplex PCR; TCRdb has only the in-frame clones, and not every one. The sample includes 270,000 or so clones, 86% of them seen just once. The sequenced sample consisted of peripheral blood. These receptors were obtained from a woman aged 30 to 39 with active or convalescent COVID-19. The CDR3 runs from the conserved cysteine through the conserved F or W. The D gene is left open where the match is weak. Not every row has a clone size; where given, it reads once, few, many or a size class.

v_call	clone_size	d_call	j_call	cdr3_nt	cdr3_aa
TRBV27	once	NA	TRBJ2-5	TGTGCCAGCAGTTTTAGGGGGCAAGAGACCCAGTACTTC	CASSFRGQETQYF
TRBV11-2	few	TRBD1	TRBJ1-2	TGTGCCAGCAGCTTAGGGACAGGGGGCCGATATGGCTACACCTTC	CASSLGTGGRYGYTF
TRBV6-1	NA	TRBD2	TRBJ2-3	TGTGCCAGCAGTGAATGGCAACTAGCGGGGGGCGGGGTGGCAGATACGCAGTATTTT	CASSEWQLAGGGVADTQYF
TRBV19	NA	NA	TRBJ1-1	TGTGCCAGTAGTACACTGAGGCAGAACACTGAAGCTTTCTTT	CASSTLRQNTEAFF
TRBV5-1	many	TRBD2	TRBJ2-2	TGCGCCAGCAGCTTGGCTGCTAGCGGAACCGGGGAGCTGTTTTTT	CASSLAASGTGELFF
TRBV12-2	NA	NA	TRBJ2-3	TGTGCAAGTCGCTTAAAAGAACTCCGCACAGATACGCAGTATTTT	CASRLKELRTDTQYF
TRBV23-1	NA	NA	TRBJ2-1	TGCGCCAGCAGTCCAAGGTGGAGCTCCTACAATGAGCAGTTCTTC	CASSPRWSSYNEQFF
TRBV5-1	NA	TRBD2	TRBJ2-2	TGCGCCAGCAGCCCCGGACTAGCGAACACCGGGGAGCTGTTTTTT	CASSPGLANTGELFF
TRBV28	NA	NA	TRBJ1-5	TGTGCCAGCAGTCTTACGACAGACCCTAGCAATCAGCCCCAGCATTTT	CASSLTTDPSNQPQHF
TRBV30	NA	TRBD1	TRBJ1-2	TGTGCCTGGAGTGTATATCGGACAGGGAGATATGGCTACACCTTC	CAWSVYRTGRYGYTF
TRBV19	NA	TRBD2	TRBJ2-5	TGTGCCAGTAGTAAGGGTAGCGGGGGGGTCTCGTACCAAGAGACCCAGTACTTC	CASSKGSGGVSYQETQYF
TRBV5-8	once	TRBD1	TRBJ2-5	TGTGCCAGCAGCTTTACAGGGGAAGCGGAGACCCAGTACTTC	CASSFTGEAETQYF
TRBV27	once	NA	TRBJ2-3	TGTGCCAGCAGTTTCGGAGATACGCAGTATTTT	CASSFGDTQYF
TRBV5-1	NA	NA	TRBJ2-7	TGCGCCAGCAGCTTGGTGCCAGGGGCCTTCTACGAGCAGTACTTC	CASSLVPGAFYEQYF
TRBV6-2/TRBV6-3	NA	TRBD2	TRBJ2-1	TGTGCCAGCAGTTACGGGCTAGCGGGGGGCCTTAACAATGAGCAGTTCTTC	CASSYGLAGGLNNEQFF
TRBV7-6	NA	NA	TRBJ1-6	TGTGCCAGCAGCTTAGGCCGGACAGTTCCCGATTCACCCCTCCACTTT	CASSLGRTVPDSPLHF
TRBV14	NA	NA	TRBJ2-1	TGTGCCAGCAGCCAAGAACTTAATATGGATGAGCAGTTCTTC	CASSQELNMDEQFF
TRBV5-1	NA	NA	TRBJ2-5	TGCGCCAGCAGCTCGGACGGGGGGCGGGGAGAGACCCAGTACTTC	CASSSDGGRGETQYF
TRBV7-2	NA	TRBD1	TRBJ2-7	TGTGCCAGCAGCTTAGAGTGGAGGACAGGGATCCCCTCCTACGAGCAGTACTTC	CASSLEWRTGIPSYEQYF
TRBV7-2	once	NA	TRBJ1-2	TGTGCCAGCAGCTTCACTCCTCCCGGGGGCTACACCTTC	CASSFTPPGGYTF
TRBV7-3	NA	TRBD1	TRBJ1-2	TGTGCCAGCAGCGCTACAGGGGCCTCCTATGGCTACACCTTC	CASSATGASYGYTF
TRBV24-1	NA	TRBD2	TRBJ2-5	TGTGCCACCAGTGAGGGGCTTGGCGGGGGACCTGGGGAGACCCAGTACTTC	CATSEGLGGGPGETQYF
TRBV19	NA	NA	TRBJ1-5	TGTGCCAGTAGTATTCGCAGGGGTGGTGGAAATAGCAATCAGCCCCAGCATTTT	CASSIRRGGGNSNQPQHF
TRBV6-2/TRBV6-3	NA	NA	TRBJ1-5	TGTGCCAGCAGTTATGCAAGGCGGGGCCGAGGGAGCAATCAGCCCCAGCATTTT	CASSYARRGRGSNQPQHF
TRBV30	NA	NA	TRBJ1-6	TGTGCCTGGAGTGTTTCTGGGGGGGGGTCACCCCTCCACTTT	CAWSVSGGGSPLHF
TRBV7-2	NA	NA	TRBJ2-7	TGTGCCAGCAGCTCCCGACACTCCTACGAGCAGTACTTC	CASSSRHSYEQYF
TRBV5-6	NA	TRBD1	TRBJ1-5	TGTGCCAGCAGCTTTGGGACAGGGGGCAATCAGCCCCAGCATTTT	CASSFGTGGNQPQHF
TRBV9	NA	TRBD2	TRBJ2-3	TGTGCCAGCAGCACGGTAGCGGGGGGCGGCACAGATACGCAGTATTTT	CASSTVAGGGTDTQYF
TRBV7-8	NA	TRBD1	TRBJ2-7	TGTGCCAGCAGCTATACAGGGGTAGACGAGCAGTACTTC	CASSYTGVDEQYF
TRBV28	NA	NA	TRBJ1-1	TGTGCCAGCAGTTTCCTGCAGGGCACGGGCACTGAAGCTTTCTTT	CASSFLQGTGTEAFF
TRBV28	once	TRBD1	TRBJ1-1	TGTGCCAGCAGCCCAGGACAGGCCAGGGGAATTTTCTTT	CASSPGQARGIFF
TRBV5-4	NA	NA	TRBJ1-2	TGTGCCAGCAGTGTCACAGGGACCCCTAACTATGGCTACACCTTC	CASSVTGTPNYGYTF
TRBV18	NA	NA	TRBJ1-6	TGTGCCAGCTCACCAATTCCGGGTGATTCACCCCTCCACTTT	CASSPIPGDSPLHF
TRBV28	NA	NA	TRBJ1-5	TGTGCCAGCAGTTTCCTCTTTAGCAATCAGCCCCAGCATTTT	CASSFLFSNQPQHF
TRBV20-1	NA	NA	TRBJ2-5	TGCAGTGCTAGTTTCGAGGGAGGAGAGACCCAGTACTTC	CSASFEGGETQYF
TRBV7-3	NA	TRBD1	TRBJ1-6	TGTGCCAGCAGCATGACAGGGGGCGGAAATTCACCCCTCCACTTT	CASSMTGGGNSPLHF
TRBV19	once	NA	TRBJ2-3	TGTGCCAGTAGTCCCCACACAGATACGCAGTATTTT	CASSPHTDTQYF